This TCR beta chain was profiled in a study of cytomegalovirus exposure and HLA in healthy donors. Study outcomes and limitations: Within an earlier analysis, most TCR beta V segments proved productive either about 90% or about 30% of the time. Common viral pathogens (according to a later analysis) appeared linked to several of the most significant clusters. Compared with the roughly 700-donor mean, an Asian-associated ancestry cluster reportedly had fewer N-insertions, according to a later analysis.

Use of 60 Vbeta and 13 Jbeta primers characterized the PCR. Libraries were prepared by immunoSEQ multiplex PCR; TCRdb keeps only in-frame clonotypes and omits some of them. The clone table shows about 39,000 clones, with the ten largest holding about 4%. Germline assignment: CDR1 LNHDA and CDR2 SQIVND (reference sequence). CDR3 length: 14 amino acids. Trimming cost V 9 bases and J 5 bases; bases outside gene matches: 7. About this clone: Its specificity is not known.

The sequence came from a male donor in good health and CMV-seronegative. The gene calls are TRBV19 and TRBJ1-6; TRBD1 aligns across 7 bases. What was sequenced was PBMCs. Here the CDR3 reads CASWARGNNSPLHF. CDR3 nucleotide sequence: TGTGCCAGCTGGGCCAGGGGGAATAATTCACCCCTCCACTTT. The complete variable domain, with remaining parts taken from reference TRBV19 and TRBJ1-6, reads DGGITQSPKYLFRKEGQNVTLSCEQNLNHDAMYWYRQDPGQGLRLIYYSQIVNDFQKGDIAEGYSVSREKKESFPLTVTSAQKNPTAFYLCASWARGNNSPLHFGNGTRLTVT.